The present entry profiles one TCR beta chain with its context. The target of this receptor is not known. Base qualities are not provided; no much larger clone lies one nucleotide away. Whole blood was collected in K2EDTA tubes by collaborating institutions according to the institutions' own protocols. For TCRbeta analysis, collaborators shipped samples in one of three forms: frozen whole blood, isolated PBMCs, or DNA extracted from either of those sample types. This entry comes from a study of blood T cell repertoires in COVID-19 (TCRdb year 2020). For the study in its entirety: Samples from collaborators originated in the United States, Italy and Spain and spanned both the acute and convalescent phases of COVID-19. The material from the prospective study consisted of cDNA or gDNA derived from T cells, B-cell-depleted T cells, or PBMCs. Subjects who had been exposed to COVID-19, were actively infected with it, or had recovered from it provided the deeply sampled blood TCRbeta repertoires that made up the dataset. A freely available public database, intended as a resource for researchers studying the immune response to SARS-CoV-2, is where the repertoires were released. Samples were obtained from the ongoing ImmuneRACE study (first 160 participants) and from 1,000 to 1,500 subjects provided by 6 global collaborators. Nearly every sample came with metadata listing a de-identified subject ID, COVID-19 status, age in years and sex. Where available, HLA class I and class II types were taken from metadata supplied by the sample provider and were not determined by assay-based typing.

Per the germline V gene (reference sequence), LNHDA is the CDR1 and SQIVND is the CDR2. The CDR3 starts with the cysteine, ends with the phenylalanine, and has 14 residues. The read is trimmed to its CDR3 DNA, 42 bases read in frame from base 1. Cut back by 3 bases and 2 bases, the V and J ends lie 9 bases apart. Overall results and qualifications from the work: How much clinical and demographic metadata was included differed by source and by participant, and the metadata was provided uncurated.

TCRbeta CDR3 regions were amplified from genomic DNA using the immunoSEQ Assay, a bias-controlled multiplex PCR. From the authors' description of their analysis: Nucleated cell counts per sample were estimated from amplification of reference gene primers within the assay. To quantify the absolute abundance of each unique TCRbeta CDR3 rearrangement, sequence reads were collapsed and filtered. For each sample, productive Simpson clonality was calculated by taking the square root of Simpson's diversity index across productive rearrangements. Drawn from immuneACCESS, this table holds only the in-frame rearrangements with V and J called that TCRdb kept. Clones are partly lost; checked studies trace under half to an unresolved V gene and leave the rest unexplained. For V, J and clone size, that table is used; D and trimming come from the DNA. Counted in this sample were roughly 100,000 clones; 79% of them appeared once. Around 18% of the sample is taken by the ten largest.

The sequencing sample was made of peripheral blood. The rearrangement combines TRBV19 with TRBJ2-3, with the D gene uncertain. This receptor was taken from a woman over 75 with active or convalescent COVID-19. The sequenced DNA is TGTGCCAGTAGTATTACGACTTACACAGATACGCAGTATTTT. It translates to CASSITTYTDTQYF.